A selection of T cell receptor beta chains follows, all from one sample in a study of blood T cells in healthy people across ages. TCRdb processed the 5' RACE reads anew with MiXCR; each CDR3 protein has one entry. In the table there are 800,000 or so distinct CDR3 sequences, about 25% of which are singletons. These same data were also listed under a study on T cells of mothers and their children.

Specimen: blood. These receptors were taken from a boy between 10 and 17 years old in good health. Both conserved end residues are part of each CDR3. The order of the fields is J gene, D gene, clone size, V gene, CDR3 protein, CDR3 DNA. D genes are given only for firm matches. Some rows mark clone size as missing; the rest say once, few, many or name a class of expanded clone.

TRBJ2-7	.	many	TRBV27	CASSLQGDSYEQYF	TGTGCCAGCAGCTTACAGGGTGACTCCTACGAGCAGTACTTC
TRBJ1-1	.	.	TRBV2	CASVGAEDTEAFF	TGTGCCAGCGTGGGGGCGGAGGACACTGAAGCTTTCTTT
TRBJ1-1	.	.	TRBV29-1	CSVAQGSTEAFF	TGCAGCGTGGCGCAGGGGAGCACTGAAGCTTTCTTT
TRBJ1-1	.	.	TRBV29-1	CSVRTGTMNTEASF	TGCAGCGTTCGTACAGGGACCATGAACACTGAAGCTTCCTTT
TRBJ2-7	.	.	TRBV29-1	CSALGEGGYEQYF	TGCAGCGCCCTAGGGGAGGGGGGCTACGAGCAGTACTTC
TRBJ2-4	TRBD1	.	TRBV6-6	CASSPQGEAKNIPYF	TGTGCCAGCAGTCCCCAGGGGGAAGCCAAAAACATTCCGTACTTC
TRBJ2-1	.	.	TRBV6-4	CACSVTDSYNEQFF	TGTGCCTGCAGTGTAACGGATTCCTACAATGAGCAGTTCTTC
TRBJ1-1	.	.	TRBV9	CASSHNPANTEAFF	TGTGCCAGCAGCCATAACCCGGCTAACACTGAAGCTTTCTTT
TRBJ2-3	.	few	TRBV7-3	CASSLVLGTDTQYF	TGTGCCAGCAGCTTAGTTCTCGGCACAGATACGCAGTATTTT
TRBJ1-2	.	.	TRBV6-5	CASGYSGGAYGYTF	TGTGCCAGCGGTTACTCTGGGGGGGCCTATGGCTACACCTTC
TRBJ2-1	TRBD2	.	TRBV5-6	CASSLPSGGAYNEQFF	TGTGCCAGCAGCTTGCCTAGCGGAGGGGCCTACAATGAGCAGTTCTTC
TRBJ2-7	.	.	TRBV4-1	CASSHGTTIEPSYEQYF	TGCGCCAGCAGCCACGGAACCACGATTGAGCCATCCTACGAGCAGTACTTC
TRBJ2-1	.	.	TRBV19	CASSIVPGAERNEQFF	TGTGCCAGTAGTATAGTTCCGGGAGCGGAGAGAAATGAGCAGTTCTTC
TRBJ2-7	TRBD2	.	TRBV7-9	CASSLGTRSYEQYF	TGTGCCAGCAGCTTAGGGACTAGATCTTACGAGCAGTACTTC
TRBJ1-6	.	.	TRBV7-3	CASSLWGNSPLHF	TGTGCCAGCAGCTTATGGGGGAATTCACCCCTCCACTTT
TRBJ2-7	.	few	TRBV2	CASGGAGYEQYF	TGTGCCAGCGGGGGGGCGGGATACGAGCAGTACTTC
TRBJ2-3	TRBD2	.	TRBV7-2	CASSPLAGGPSPDTQYF	TGTGCCAGCAGCCCCTTAGCGGGGGGGCCCTCCCCAGATACGCAGTATTTT
TRBJ1-2	.	.	TRBV7-2	CASSLMANYGYTF	TGTGCCAGCAGCTTAATGGCTAACTATGGCTACACCTTC
TRBJ2-7	.	.	TRBV7-2	CASSSPWDGSSYEQYF	TGTGCCAGCAGCTCCCCATGGGACGGGAGCTCCTACGAGCAGTACTTC
TRBJ2-3	.	few	TRBV20-1	CSAGRFGATDTQYF	TGCAGTGCTGGACGCTTTGGGGCGACGGATACGCAGTATTTT
TRBJ2-1	TRBD1	.	TRBV3-1	CASSQVPGQGPYNEQFF	TGTGCCAGCAGCCAGGTCCCGGGACAGGGACCCTACAATGAGCAGTTCTTC
TRBJ2-7	.	.	TRBV30	CAWSVLRDYEQYF	TGTGCCTGGAGTGTACTCAGGGACTACGAGCAGTACTTC
TRBJ2-2	.	.	TRBV6-2/TRBV6-3	CASARPSPGAGELFF	TGTGCCAGCGCCCGCCCTAGCCCGGGAGCCGGGGAGCTGTTTTTT
TRBJ2-3	TRBD2	few	TRBV9	CASSSPVGGGSYTDTQYF	TGTGCCAGCAGTTCTCCAGTCGGTGGCGGGAGTTACACAGATACGCAGTATTTT
TRBJ1-1	.	.	TRBV13	CASSLGAGVNTEAFF	TGTGCCAGCAGCTTAGGCGCAGGGGTGAACACTGAAGCTTTCTTT
TRBJ2-7	.	few	TRBV6-5	CASSYGGGFPAEQYF	TGTGCCAGCAGTTACGGTGGGGGTTTCCCGGCCGAGCAGTACTTC
TRBJ2-1	TRBD2	few	TRBV6-1	CASTLAGGHDNEQFF	TGTGCCAGCACCCTCGCGGGGGGACACGACAATGAGCAGTTCTTC
TRBJ1-2	.	few	TRBV28	CASSFATENYGYTF	TGTGCCAGCAGTTTCGCGACGGAGAACTATGGCTACACCTTC
TRBJ1-2	TRBD1	.	TRBV29-1	CSVESATGTLNYTF	TGCAGCGTTGAATCCGCGACAGGGACCCTTAACTACACCTTC
TRBJ2-1	.	.	TRBV21-1	CASSKTLRQGADNEQFF	TGTGCCAGCAGCAAAACGTTGAGGCAGGGGGCCGATAATGAGCAGTTCTTC
TRBJ2-5	.	few	TRBV7-9	CASSFRRVGETQYF	TGTGCCAGCAGCTTTCGCAGGGTGGGAGAGACCCAGTACTTC
TRBJ2-2	.	few	TRBV18	CASSPRYGGSGSGELFF	TGTGCCAGCTCACCACGGTATGGCGGCTCGGGTTCCGGGGAGCTGTTTTTT
TRBJ2-5	.	.	TRBV6-2/TRBV6-3	CASTTVLQETQYF	TGTGCCAGCACAACAGTCCTCCAAGAGACCCAGTACTTC
TRBJ2-1	TRBD2	few	TRBV7-3	CASSFPRGSYNEQFF	TGTGCCAGCAGCTTCCCGCGGGGGTCCTACAATGAGCAGTTCTTC
TRBJ2-3	TRBD2	.	TRBV6-6	CASSLGGGLGTQYF	TGTGCCAGCTCCCTTGGCGGGGGACTTGGGACGCAGTATTTT
TRBJ1-1	.	few	TRBV4-3	CASSQDLGYREAFF	TGCGCCAGCAGCCAAGATCTAGGATACCGGGAAGCTTTCTTT
TRBJ1-2	TRBD1	.	TRBV7-6	CASSLTRGQNYGYTF	TGTGCCAGCAGCTTAACGAGGGGGCAGAACTATGGCTACACCTTC